These 10 T cell receptor beta chains came from one sample sequenced in a study of shared clonotypes between healthy human individuals. Generated by immunoSEQ multiplex PCR, the TCRdb table keeps only in-frame clones and is missing some. This sample has more than 2 million clones, with approximately 96% found just once. The sequencing input was naive CD4+ T cells sorted from blood. Subset reported: CD45RA+ positively selected. The receptors come from a man aged 18 to 30 in good health.

This clone was observed a single time. The V call is TRBV7-3, the J call TRBJ2-3; 7 bases agree with TRBD1. The V and J ends lost 6 bases and 4 bases, in that order; junction bases with no gene match: 19. The CDR3 loop spans 18 amino acids. The germline CDR1 and CDR2 sequences are SGHTA and FQGTGA. CDR3 coding DNA: TGTGCCAGCAGTTCTAGAGGGGGCGTACTCTGGGTCCCAGATACGCAGTATTTT. This encodes CASSSRGGVLWVPDTQYF.

The chain recombines TRBV10-2 with TRBJ2-2; 9 bases are a match to TRBD2. Germline V gives CDR1 WSHSY, CDR2 SAAADI. The V gene end was trimmed by 6 bases and the J gene end by 7 bases; junction bases not matched to a gene: 3. The CDR3 totals 13 residues. The CDR3 loop reads CASRAGGNGELFF. CDR3 nucleotide sequence: TGCGCCAGCAGGGCGGGGGGGAACGGGGAGCTGTTTTTT.

This clone is a singleton in its sample. The V and J genes are TRBV5-4 and TRBJ2-3; D gene ambiguous. CDR3 length: 13 residues. Germline values: CDR1 SGHNT, CDR2 YYREEE (reference sequence). V was clipped by 4 bases and J by 8 bases, with 14 bases between them. CDR3 region: CASSTLGKGTQYF. CDR3 DNA: TGTGCCAGCAGCACCCTAGGGAAGGGTACGCAGTATTTT. The full variable domain, rest sourced from reference TRBV5-4 and TRBJ2-3, is ETGVTQSPTHLIKTRGQQVTLRCSSQSGHNTVSWYQQALGQGPQFIFQYYREEENGRGNFPPRFSGLQFPNYSSELNVNALELDDSALYLCASSTLGKGTQYFGPGTRLTVL.

V is TRBV9 and J is TRBJ2-7; a possible D gene is TRBD2 (6 bases). CDR1 is SGDLS, CDR2 YYNGEE, per germline. Trimming took 4 bases from V and 2 from J, leaving 13 bases between them. The CDR3 consists of 14 residues. This CDR3 is CASSPRRATYEQYF. The DNA for the CDR3 is TGTGCCAGCAGCCCCCGGAGGGCTACCTACGAGCAGTACTTC.

Only one count was recorded for this clone. This sequence joins TRBV7-6 and TRBJ2-5; TRBD1 matches 8 bases. The CDR3 is 15 residues long. CDR1 and CDR2 from the germline V gene are SGHVS and FNYEAQ. V lost 5 bases, J lost 5 bases, and 10 bases stayed unmatched. In nucleotides, the CDR3 is TGTGCCAGCAGCAGCAGCCAGGGGGCGGGGGAGACCCAGTACTTC. It is translated as CASSSSQGAGETQYF.

This sequence joins TRBV18 and TRBJ1-3; D unclear. Trimming removed 3 bases from V and 0 bases from J, with 9 bases in between. Per germline, CDR1 KGHSH and CDR2 LQKENI. The CDR3 consists of 15 residues. DNA of the CDR3: TGTGCCAGCTCACCGCCAGCCAACTCTGGAAACACCATATATTTT. This gives the protein CASSPPANSGNTIYF.

This clone has a single count. Other DNA variants within this sample encode the same CDR3. V usage is TRBV5-1 and J usage is TRBJ1-1; TRBD1 matches 7 bases. Germline V gives CDR1 SGHRS, CDR2 YFSETQ. The CDR3 totals 13 residues. After removal of 3 bases from V and 3 bases from J, the junction contained 2 bases not matched to a gene. CDR3 DNA: TGCGCCAGCAGCTCCCAGGGGGACACTGAAGCTTTCTTT. This gives the protein CASSSQGDTEAFF.

CDR3 in DNA: TGCGCCAGCAGCTTGGCGGGAGGTGTTCCAGAGACCCAGTACTTC. It specifies CASSLAGGVPETQYF. The gene calls are TRBV5-1 and TRBJ2-5, with TRBD2 matching over 7 bases. This CDR3 is 15 amino acids long. Germline-derived CDR1 and CDR2 are SGHRS and YFSETQ. V lost 0 bases to trimming and J lost 4 bases; unmatched junction nucleotides: 6.

The J gene is TRBJ1-4, the V gene TRBV7-6; D gene ambiguous. This CDR3 has 14 amino acids. V was clipped by 1 base and J by 5 bases, with 8 bases between them. Germline V gene lookup returns CDR1 SGHVS and CDR2 FNYEAQ. The CDR3 bases are TGTGCCAGCAGCTTAGGGGCACCCAATGAAAAACTGTTTTTT. Translation gives CASSLGAPNEKLFF.

As DNA, the CDR3 is TGTGCCAGCAGCCCCGGGGCAGTGAATGCTGAGCAGTTCTTC. It codes for CASSPGAVNAEQFF. The chain recombines TRBV7-9 with TRBJ2-1; the D call may be TRBD1 or TRBD2 (5 bases each). V was cut by 5 bases and J by 9 bases, with 17 bases left in between. Germline V gene sequence: CDR1 SEHNR, CDR2 FQNEAQ (reference sequence). There are 14 residues in the CDR3.